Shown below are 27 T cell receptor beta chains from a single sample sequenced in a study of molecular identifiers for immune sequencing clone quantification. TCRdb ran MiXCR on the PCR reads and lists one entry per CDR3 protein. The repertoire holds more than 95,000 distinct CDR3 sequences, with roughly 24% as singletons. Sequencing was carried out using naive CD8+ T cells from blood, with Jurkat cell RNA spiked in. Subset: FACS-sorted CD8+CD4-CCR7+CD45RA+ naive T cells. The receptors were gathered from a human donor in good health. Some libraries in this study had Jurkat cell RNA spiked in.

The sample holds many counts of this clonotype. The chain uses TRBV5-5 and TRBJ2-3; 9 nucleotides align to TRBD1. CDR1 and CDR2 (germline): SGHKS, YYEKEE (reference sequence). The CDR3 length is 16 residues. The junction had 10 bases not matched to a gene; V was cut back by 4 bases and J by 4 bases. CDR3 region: CASSPGTGLVADTQYF. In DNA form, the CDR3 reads TGTGCCAGCAGCCCCGGGACAGGGCTAGTCGCAGATACGCAGTATTTT.

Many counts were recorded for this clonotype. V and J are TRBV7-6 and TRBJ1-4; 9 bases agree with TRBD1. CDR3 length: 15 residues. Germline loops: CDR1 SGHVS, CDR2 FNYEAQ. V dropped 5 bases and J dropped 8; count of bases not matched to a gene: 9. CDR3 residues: CASSRGDRAMEKLFF. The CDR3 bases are TGTGCCAGCAGCCGTGGGGACAGGGCGATGGAAAAACTGTTTTTT.

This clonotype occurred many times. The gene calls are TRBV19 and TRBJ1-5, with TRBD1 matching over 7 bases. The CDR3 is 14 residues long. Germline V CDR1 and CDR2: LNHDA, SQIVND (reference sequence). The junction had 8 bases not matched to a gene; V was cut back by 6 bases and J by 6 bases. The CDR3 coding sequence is TGTGCCAGTAGAACCGGGACAGTCGGTCAGCCCCAGCATTTT. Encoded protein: CASRTGTVGQPQHF.

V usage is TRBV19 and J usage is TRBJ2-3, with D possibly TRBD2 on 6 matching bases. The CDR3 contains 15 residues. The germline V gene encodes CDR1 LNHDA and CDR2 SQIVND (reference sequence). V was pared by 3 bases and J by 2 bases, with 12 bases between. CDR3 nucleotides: TGTGCCAGTAGTATTCTCGCGGGGCACACAGATACGCAGTATTTT. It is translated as CASSILAGHTDTQYF.

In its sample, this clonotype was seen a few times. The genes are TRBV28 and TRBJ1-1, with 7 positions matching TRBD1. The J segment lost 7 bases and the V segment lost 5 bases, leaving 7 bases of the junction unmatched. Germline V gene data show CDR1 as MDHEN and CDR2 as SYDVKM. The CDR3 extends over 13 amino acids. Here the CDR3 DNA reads TGTGCCAGCAGTCCACACAGGGGCCTTGAAGCTTTCTTT. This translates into CASSPHRGLEAFF.

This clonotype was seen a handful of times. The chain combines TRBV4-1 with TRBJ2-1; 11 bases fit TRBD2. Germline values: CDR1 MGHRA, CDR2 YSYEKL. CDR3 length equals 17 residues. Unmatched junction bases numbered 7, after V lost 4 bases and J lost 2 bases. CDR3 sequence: CASSLTSGGAPYNEQFF. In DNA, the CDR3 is TGCGCCAGCAGCCTCACTAGCGGGGGTGCCCCCTACAATGAGCAGTTCTTC.

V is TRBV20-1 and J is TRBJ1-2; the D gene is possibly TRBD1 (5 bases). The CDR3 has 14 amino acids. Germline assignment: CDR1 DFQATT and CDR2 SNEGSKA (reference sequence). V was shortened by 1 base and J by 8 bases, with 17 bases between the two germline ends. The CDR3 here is CSARGLGGERGYTF. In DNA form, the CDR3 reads TGCAGTGCTAGAGGTCTTGGGGGAGAGCGGGGCTACACCTTC.

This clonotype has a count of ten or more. CDR3 in DNA: TGTGCCTGGAGTGTCCTCGTTACAGATACGCAGTATTTT. Translation: CAWSVLVTDTQYF. The chain couples TRBV30 to TRBJ2-3; no clear D. Germline CDR1 is GTSNPN and CDR2 is SVGIG (reference sequence). The CDR3 has 13 residues. With 0 bases removed from V and 3 bases from J, the gap between germline ends came to 7 bases.

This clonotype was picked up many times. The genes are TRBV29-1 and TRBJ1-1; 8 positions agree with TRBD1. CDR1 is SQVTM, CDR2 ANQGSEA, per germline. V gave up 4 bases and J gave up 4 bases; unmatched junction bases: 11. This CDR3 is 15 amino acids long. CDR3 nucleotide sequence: TGCAGCGTTGGGGGAGGGGACAGGACTGTCACTGAAGCTTTCTTT. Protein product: CSVGGGDRTVTEAFF.

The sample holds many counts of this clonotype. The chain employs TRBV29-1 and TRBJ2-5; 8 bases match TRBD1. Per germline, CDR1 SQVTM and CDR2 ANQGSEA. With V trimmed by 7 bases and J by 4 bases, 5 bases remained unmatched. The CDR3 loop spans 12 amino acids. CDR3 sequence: CSGTGSPETQYF. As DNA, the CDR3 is TGCAGCGGGACAGGGAGTCCAGAGACCCAGTACTTC.

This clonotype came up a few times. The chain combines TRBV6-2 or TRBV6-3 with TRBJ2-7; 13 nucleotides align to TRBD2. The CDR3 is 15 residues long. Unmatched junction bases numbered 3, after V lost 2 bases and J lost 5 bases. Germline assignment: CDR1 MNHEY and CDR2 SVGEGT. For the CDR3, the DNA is TGTGCCAGCAGTTACACTAGCGGGGGGGTCGACGAGCAGTACTTC. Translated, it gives CASSYTSGGVDEQYF.

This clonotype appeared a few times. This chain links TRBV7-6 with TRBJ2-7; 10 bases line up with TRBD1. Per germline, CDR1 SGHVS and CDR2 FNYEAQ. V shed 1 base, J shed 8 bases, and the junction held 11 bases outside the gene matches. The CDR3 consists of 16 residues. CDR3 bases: TGTGCCAGCAGCTTAGGAGAAGGGACAGGGGATCCCCAGCAGTACTTC. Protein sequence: CASSLGEGTGDPQQYF.

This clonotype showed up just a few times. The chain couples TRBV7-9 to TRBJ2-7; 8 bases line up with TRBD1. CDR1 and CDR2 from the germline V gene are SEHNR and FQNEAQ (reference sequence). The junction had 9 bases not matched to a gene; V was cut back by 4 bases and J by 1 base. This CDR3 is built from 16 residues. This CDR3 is CASSSTDRGSSYEQYF. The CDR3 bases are TGTGCCAGCAGCTCGACCGACAGGGGATCGTCCTACGAGCAGTACTTC.

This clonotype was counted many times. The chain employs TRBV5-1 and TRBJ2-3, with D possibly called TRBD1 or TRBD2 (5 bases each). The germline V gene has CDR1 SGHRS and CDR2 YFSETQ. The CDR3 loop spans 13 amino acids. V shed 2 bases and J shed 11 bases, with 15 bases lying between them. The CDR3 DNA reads TGCGCCAGCAGCTTACCACCGGGACGCGAGCAGTATTTT. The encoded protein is CASSLPPGREQYF. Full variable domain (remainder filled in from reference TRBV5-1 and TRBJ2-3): KAGVTQTPRYLIKTRGQQVTLSCSPISGHRSVSWYQQTPGQGLQFLFEYFSETQRNKGNFPGRFSGRQFSNSRSEMNVSTLELGDSALYLCASSLPPGREQYFGPGTRLTVL.

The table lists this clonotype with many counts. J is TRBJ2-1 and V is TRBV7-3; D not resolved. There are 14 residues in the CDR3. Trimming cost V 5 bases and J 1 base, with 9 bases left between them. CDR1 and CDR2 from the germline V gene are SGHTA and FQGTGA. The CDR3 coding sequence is TGTGCCAGCAGCGCGGACGGTTCCTACAATGAGCAGTTCTTC. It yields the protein CASSADGSYNEQFF. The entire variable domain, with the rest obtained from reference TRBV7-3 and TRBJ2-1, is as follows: GAGVSQTPSNKVTEKGKYVELRCDPISGHTALYWYRQSLGQGPEFLIYFQGTGAADDSGLPNDRFFAVRPEGSVSTLKIQRTERGDSAVYLCASSADGSYNEQFFGPGTRLTVL.

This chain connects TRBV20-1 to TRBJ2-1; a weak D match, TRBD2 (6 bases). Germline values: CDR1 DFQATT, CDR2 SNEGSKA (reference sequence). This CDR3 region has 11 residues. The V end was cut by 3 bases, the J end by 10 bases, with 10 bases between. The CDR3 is CSASLAEEQFF. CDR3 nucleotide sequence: TGCAGTGCTAGTTTAGCGGAGGAGCAGTTCTTC.

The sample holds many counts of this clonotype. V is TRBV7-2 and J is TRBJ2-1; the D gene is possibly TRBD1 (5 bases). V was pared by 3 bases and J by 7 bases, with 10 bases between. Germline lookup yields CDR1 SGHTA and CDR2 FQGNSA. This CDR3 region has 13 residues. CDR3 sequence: CASSFPAGNEQFF. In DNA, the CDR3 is TGTGCCAGCAGCTTTCCGGCAGGGAATGAGCAGTTCTTC. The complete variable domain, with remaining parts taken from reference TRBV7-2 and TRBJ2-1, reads GAGVSQSPSNKVTEKGKDVELRCDPISGHTALYWYRQSLGQGLEFLIYFQGNSAPDKSGLPSDRFSAERTGGSVSTLTIQRTQQEDSAVYLCASSFPAGNEQFFGPGTRLTVL.

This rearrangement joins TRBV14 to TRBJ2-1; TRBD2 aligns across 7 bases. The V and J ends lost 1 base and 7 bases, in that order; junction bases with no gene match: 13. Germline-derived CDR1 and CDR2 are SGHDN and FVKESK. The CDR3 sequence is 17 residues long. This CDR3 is CASSQVGGLAASNEQFF. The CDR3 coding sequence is TGTGCCAGCAGCCAAGTTGGCGGTCTAGCGGCCTCTAATGAGCAGTTCTTC.

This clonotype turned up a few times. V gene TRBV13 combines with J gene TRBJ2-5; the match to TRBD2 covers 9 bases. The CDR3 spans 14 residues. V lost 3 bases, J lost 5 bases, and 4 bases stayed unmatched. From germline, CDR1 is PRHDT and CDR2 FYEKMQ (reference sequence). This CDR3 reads CASSLGLARETQYF. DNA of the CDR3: TGTGCCAGCAGCTTGGGACTAGCACGTGAGACCCAGTACTTC.

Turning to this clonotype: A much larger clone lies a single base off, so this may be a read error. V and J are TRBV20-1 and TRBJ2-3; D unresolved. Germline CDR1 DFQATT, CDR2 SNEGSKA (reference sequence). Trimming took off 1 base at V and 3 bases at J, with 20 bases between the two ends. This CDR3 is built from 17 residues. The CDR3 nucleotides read TGCAGTGCTAGAGTCCTGGCCGCAACAAAAATTACAGATACGCAGTATTTT. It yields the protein CSARVLAATKITDTQYF.

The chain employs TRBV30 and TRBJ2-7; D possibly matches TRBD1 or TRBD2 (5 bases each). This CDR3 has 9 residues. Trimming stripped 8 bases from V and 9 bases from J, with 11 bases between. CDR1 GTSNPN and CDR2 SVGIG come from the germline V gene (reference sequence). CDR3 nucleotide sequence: TGTGCCCTCCGGGGCTGGCAGTACTTC. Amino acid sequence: CALRGWQYF.

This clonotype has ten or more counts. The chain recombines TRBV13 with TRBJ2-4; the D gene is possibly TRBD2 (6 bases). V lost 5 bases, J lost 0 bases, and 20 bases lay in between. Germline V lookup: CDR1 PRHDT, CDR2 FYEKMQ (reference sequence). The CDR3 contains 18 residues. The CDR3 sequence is CASSPSFGGREAKNIQYF. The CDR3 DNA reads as TGTGCCAGCAGCCCCTCCTTTGGGGGGAGAGAAGCCAAAAACATTCAGTACTTC.

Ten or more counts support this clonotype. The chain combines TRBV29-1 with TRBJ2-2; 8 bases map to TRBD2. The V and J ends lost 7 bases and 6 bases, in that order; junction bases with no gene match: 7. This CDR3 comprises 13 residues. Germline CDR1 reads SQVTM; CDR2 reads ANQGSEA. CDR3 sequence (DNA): TGCAGCGGCTCGCCGGGAGGGTCCGGGGAGCTGTTTTTT. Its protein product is CSGSPGGSGELFF.

DNA for the CDR3: TGTGCCAGTAGTATGTTTCTGGGACAGGGGGGTGCGGAACAGCCCCAGCATTTT. The encoded protein is CASSMFLGQGGAEQPQHF. The chain is built from TRBV19 and TRBJ1-5; 11 nucleotides agree with TRBD1. This CDR3 comprises 18 residues. Germline CDR1 LNHDA, CDR2 SQIVND (reference sequence). V lost 3 bases and J lost 7; bases outside the gene matches: 14.

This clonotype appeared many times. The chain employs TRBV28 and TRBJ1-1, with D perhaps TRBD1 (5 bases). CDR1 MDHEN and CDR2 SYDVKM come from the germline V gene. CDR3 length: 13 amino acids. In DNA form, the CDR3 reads TGTGCAATCGCCGGGGGGGGTTTGGCTGAAGCTTTCTTT. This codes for CAIAGGGLAEAFF.

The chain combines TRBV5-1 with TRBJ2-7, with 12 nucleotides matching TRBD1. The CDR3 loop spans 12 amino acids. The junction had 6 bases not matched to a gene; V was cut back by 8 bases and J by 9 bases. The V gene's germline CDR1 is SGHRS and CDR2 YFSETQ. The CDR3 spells CASGTGGSGQYF. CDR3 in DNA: TGCGCCAGTGGGACAGGGGGCAGCGGGCAGTACTTC.

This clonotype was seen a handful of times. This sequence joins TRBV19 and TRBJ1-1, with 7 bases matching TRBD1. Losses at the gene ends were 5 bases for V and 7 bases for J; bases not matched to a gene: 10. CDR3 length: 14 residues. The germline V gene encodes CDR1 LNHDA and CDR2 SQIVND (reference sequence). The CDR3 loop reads CASSLAATGIEAFF. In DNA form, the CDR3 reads TGTGCCAGTAGTCTCGCCGCGACAGGGATTGAAGCTTTCTTT.